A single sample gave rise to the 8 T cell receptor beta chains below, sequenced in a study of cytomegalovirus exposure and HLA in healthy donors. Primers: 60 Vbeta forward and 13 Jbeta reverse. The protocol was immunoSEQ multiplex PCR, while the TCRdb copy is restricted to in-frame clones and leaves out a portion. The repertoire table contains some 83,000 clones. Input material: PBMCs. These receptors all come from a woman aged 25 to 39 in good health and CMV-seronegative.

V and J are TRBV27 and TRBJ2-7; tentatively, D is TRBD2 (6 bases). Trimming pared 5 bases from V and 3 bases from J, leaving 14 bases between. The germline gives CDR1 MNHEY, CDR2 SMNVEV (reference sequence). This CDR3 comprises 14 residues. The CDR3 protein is CASSPWGTGYEQYF. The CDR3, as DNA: TGTGCCAGCAGTCCCTGGGGGACTGGCTACGAGCAGTACTTC.

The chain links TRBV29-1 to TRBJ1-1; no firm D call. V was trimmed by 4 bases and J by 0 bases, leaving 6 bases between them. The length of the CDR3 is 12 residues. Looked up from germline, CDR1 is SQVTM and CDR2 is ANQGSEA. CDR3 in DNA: TGCAGCGTTGCAGTAATGAACACTGAAGCTTTCTTT. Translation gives CSVAVMNTEAFF.

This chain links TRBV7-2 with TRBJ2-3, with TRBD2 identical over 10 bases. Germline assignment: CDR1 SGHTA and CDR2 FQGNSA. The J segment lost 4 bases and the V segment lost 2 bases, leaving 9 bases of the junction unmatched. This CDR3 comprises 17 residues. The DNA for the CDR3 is TGTGCCAGCAGCTTACGCGGCAGCGGGGGGGCCGCAGATACGCAGTATTTT. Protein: CASSLRGSGGAADTQYF.

The CDR3: CATRREITGELFF. The CDR3 nucleotides are TGTGCCACCCGCAGGGAAATCACCGGGGAGCTGTTTTTT. This chain uses TRBV19 with TRBJ2-2; TRBD1 might be the D (5 bases). Germline V gene sequence: CDR1 LNHDA, CDR2 SQIVND (reference sequence). This CDR3 has 13 residues. V gave up 10 bases and J gave up 4 bases, with 13 bases separating them.

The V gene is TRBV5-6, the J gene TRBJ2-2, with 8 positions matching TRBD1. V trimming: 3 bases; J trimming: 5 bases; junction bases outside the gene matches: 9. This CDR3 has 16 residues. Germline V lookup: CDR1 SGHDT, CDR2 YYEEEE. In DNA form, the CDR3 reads TGTGCCAGCAGCTCCCGACAGGGGATTAGGACCGGGGAGCTGTTTTTT. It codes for CASSSRQGIRTGELFF.

The CDR3: CAWTLGGVGANVLTF. CDR3 bases: TGTGCCTGGACCCTGGGAGGGGTTGGGGCCAACGTCCTGACTTTC. The rearrangement joins TRBV30 to TRBJ2-6, with 7 bases lining up with TRBD2. Germline lookup yields CDR1 GTSNPN and CDR2 SVGIG (reference sequence). The V segment lost 4 bases and the J segment 3 bases; nucleotides outside the gene matches: 6. This CDR3 contains 15 residues. The full variable domain, completed using reference TRBV30 and TRBJ2-6, is SQTIHQWPATLVQPVGSPLSLECTVEGTSNPNLYWYRQAAGRGLQLLFYSVGIGQISSEVPQNLSASRPQDRQFILSSKKLLLSDSGFYLCAWTLGGVGANVLTFGAGSRLTVL.

The CDR3 sequence: CASSLSHRGNDYGYTF. The CDR3 region has the DNA TGTGCCAGCAGTTTAAGCCACAGGGGTAATGACTATGGCTACACCTTC. This chain uses TRBV6-6 with TRBJ1-2; TRBD1 matches at 7 bases. This CDR3 has 16 residues. The V segment lost 4 bases and the J segment 3 bases; nucleotides outside the gene matches: 11. Germline V CDR1 and CDR2: MNHNY, SVGAGI (reference sequence).

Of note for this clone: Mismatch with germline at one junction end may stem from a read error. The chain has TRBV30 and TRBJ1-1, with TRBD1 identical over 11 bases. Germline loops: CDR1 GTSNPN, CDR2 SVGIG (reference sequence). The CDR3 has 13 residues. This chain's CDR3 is CASGTGGGTEDFF. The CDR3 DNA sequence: TGTGCCTCTGGGACAGGGGGAGGGACTGAAGATTTCTTT.